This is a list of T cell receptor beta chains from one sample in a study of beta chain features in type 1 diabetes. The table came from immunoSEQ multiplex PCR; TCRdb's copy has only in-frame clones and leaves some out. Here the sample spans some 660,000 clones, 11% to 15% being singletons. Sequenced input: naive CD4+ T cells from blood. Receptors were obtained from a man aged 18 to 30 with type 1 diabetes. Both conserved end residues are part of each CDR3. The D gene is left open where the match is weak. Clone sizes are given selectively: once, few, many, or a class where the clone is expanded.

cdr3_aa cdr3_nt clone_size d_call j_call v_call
CAVPRGASTDTQYF TGTGCCGTCCCCAGGGGGGCGTCCACAGATACGCAGTATTTT few - TRBJ2-3 TRBV7-2
CASSPEARSYQPQHF TGTGCCAGCAGCCCAGAAGCCCGGTCCTATCAGCCCCAGCATTTT - - TRBJ1-5 TRBV7-2
CASSLVRQEPQHF TGTGCCAGCAGCTTAGTGCGACAGGAACCCCAGCATTTT few - TRBJ1-5 TRBV7-2
CASSPRTGNTEAFF TGTGCCAGCTCACCACGAACCGGGAACACTGAAGCTTTCTTT - - TRBJ1-1 TRBV18
CSVEDDRARRCNQPQHF TGCAGCGTTGAAGACGACAGGGCTAGGAGGTGCAATCAGCCCCAGCATTTT - TRBD1 TRBJ1-5 TRBV29-1
CASSPWGQTNEKLFF TGTGCCAGCAGCCCGTGGGGACAGACTAATGAAAAACTGTTTTTT few TRBD1 TRBJ1-4 TRBV7-2
CASSVGQYAGEAFF TGTGCCAGCAGCGTGGGACAATACGCGGGTGAAGCTTTCTTT few - TRBJ1-1 TRBV7-9
CSVWDYGSPYEQYF TGCAGCGTTTGGGACTACGGGAGCCCCTACGAGCAGTACTTC - TRBD2 TRBJ2-7 TRBV29-1
CASSQDFSYTEAFF TGCGCCAGCAGCCAAGACTTCAGCTACACTGAAGCTTTCTTT few - TRBJ1-1 TRBV4-3
CASSYNRESYEQYF TGTGCCAGCAGTTATAACAGGGAATCCTACGAGCAGTACTTC - - TRBJ2-7 TRBV7-2
CASSQQDRTNTEAFF TGTGCCAGCAGCCAACAGGACAGGACGAACACTGAAGCTTTCTTT few TRBD1 TRBJ1-1 TRBV14
CSARHGGGYEQYF TGCAGCGCCAGACACGGTGGGGGGTACGAGCAGTACTTC - - TRBJ2-7 TRBV29-1
CASSPDRADNYGYTF TGTGCCAGCTCACCCGACAGAGCGGATAACTATGGCTACACCTTC - - TRBJ1-2 TRBV18
CASSQQRGDEQFF TGCGCCAGCAGCCAACAGAGGGGTGATGAGCAGTTCTTC - - TRBJ2-1 TRBV4-3
CASRASPAGTEAFF TGTGCCAGCAGGGCGAGTCCGGCGGGGACTGAAGCTTTCTTT - - TRBJ1-1 TRBV2
CASRRPGVPQHF TGTGCCAGCAGACGACCAGGGGTCCCCCAGCATTTT few - TRBJ1-5 TRBV2
CASSHVRAYEQYF TGTGCCAGCTCACACGTCAGGGCCTACGAGCAGTACTTC few - TRBJ2-7 TRBV18
CASTSDWRNEQFF TGTGCCAGTACGTCGGACTGGAGAAATGAGCAGTTCTTC - - TRBJ2-1 TRBV19
CASSPTVATNEKLFF TGCGCCAGCAGCCCGACCGTTGCAACTAATGAAAAACTGTTTTTT - - TRBJ1-4 TRBV4-3